These 13 T cell receptor beta chains were all obtained from the same sample, sequenced in a study of cytomegalovirus exposure and HLA in healthy donors. With 60 Vbeta and 13 Jbeta primers, the PCR was carried out. Generated by immunoSEQ multiplex PCR, the TCRdb table keeps only in-frame clones and is missing some. The sample consists of more than 65,000 clones, roughly 86% of them appearing once. Sequenced material: PBMCs. Source of these receptors: a man between 18 and 35 years old in good health and CMV-seronegative.

The chain joins TRBV19 to TRBJ1-1, with D tentatively TRBD1 (5 bases). Germline loops: CDR1 LNHDA, CDR2 SQIVND (reference sequence). This CDR3 comprises 14 residues. V shed 0 bases and J shed 4 bases, with 9 bases lying between them. The CDR3 region is CASSIEGGITEAFF. DNA of the CDR3: TGTGCCAGTAGTATAGAGGGGGGGATCACTGAAGCTTTCTTT.

The chain couples TRBV5-6 to TRBJ2-7; 7 bases are a match to TRBD2. V shed 2 bases, J shed 3 bases, and the junction held 8 bases outside the gene matches. Germline CDR1 reads SGHDT; CDR2 reads YYEEEE. This CDR3 has 15 residues. The CDR3 sequence is CASSLGRGTIYEQYF. DNA of the CDR3: TGTGCCAGCAGCTTAGGGCGGGGGACGATCTACGAGCAGTACTTC.

This clone was detected only a few times. V is TRBV5-1 and J is TRBJ1-1, with 7 bases identical to TRBD1. Unmatched junction bases numbered 4, after V lost 2 bases and J lost 3 bases. Germline V gene lookup returns CDR1 SGHRS and CDR2 YFSETQ. The CDR3 runs 14 residues. The CDR3 DNA is TGCGCCAGCAGCTTACAGGGGCGGGACACTGAAGCTTTCTTT. The encoded protein is CASSLQGRDTEAFF.

V gene TRBV7-2 combines with J gene TRBJ1-2; TRBD1 agrees at 7 bases. The length of the CDR3 is 15 residues. CDR1 is SGHTA, CDR2 FQGNSA, per germline. Losses at the gene ends were 4 bases for V and 8 bases for J; bases not matched to a gene: 13. CDR3 sequence reads: CASSSDTGVVKGYTF. Here the CDR3 DNA reads TGTGCCAGCAGCTCCGATACAGGGGTGGTGAAAGGCTACACCTTC.

The chain carries TRBV9 and TRBJ2-2, with 14 nucleotides matching TRBD2. Germline-derived CDR1 and CDR2 are SGDLS and YYNGEE. The CDR3 has 18 residues. J was trimmed by 0 bases and V by 3 bases; bases with no gene match: 4. CDR3 sequence: CASSGTSGGTSNTGELFF. CDR3 DNA sequence: TGTGCCAGCAGCGGGACTAGCGGGGGGACCTCGAACACCGGGGAGCTGTTTTTT.

The V and J genes are TRBV29-1 and TRBJ2-2; TRBD2 aligns across 7 bases. The CDR3 length is 15 residues. With V trimmed by 8 bases and J by 1 base, 10 bases remained unmatched. CDR1 is SQVTM, CDR2 ANQGSEA, per germline. CDR3 in DNA: TGCAGCCTCGTCCGGGGACTACGGAACACCGGGGAGCTGTTTTTT. Protein sequence: CSLVRGLRNTGELFF.

The chain links TRBV12-5 to TRBJ2-1; possibly TRBD2 for D (5 bases). CDR3 size: 19 residues. V was shortened by 0 bases and J by 0 bases, with 18 bases between the two germline ends. Per the germline V gene, CDR1 is LGHNT and CDR2 is FRNRAP. CDR3 nucleotides: TGTGCTAGTGGTTTGGTACCGGGTGAGCGGCTGAGCTCCTACAATGAGCAGTTCTTC. Protein: CASGLVPGERLSSYNEQFF.

Here the CDR3 reads CASSPVTTGANVLTF. DNA for the CDR3: TGTGCCAGCAGCCCCGTCACAACCGGGGCCAACGTCCTGACTTTC. The chain employs TRBV6-1 and TRBJ2-6; the D is unclear. Germline loops: CDR1 MNHNS, CDR2 SASEGT. The CDR3 loop spans 15 amino acids. V dropped 6 bases and J dropped 4 bases, with 13 bases sitting between them.

This clone was recorded once. The J gene is TRBJ2-7, the V gene TRBV7-2, with a tentative D call TRBD1 (6 bases). Trimming shortened V by 5 bases and J by 2 bases, and 13 bases separated the two germline ends. This CDR3 is 14 amino acids long. Per germline, CDR1 SGHTA and CDR2 FQGNSA. CDR3 amino acids: CASSLHRTAYEQYF. CDR3 nucleotides: TGTGCCAGCAGCCTCCACCGGACAGCCTACGAGCAGTACTTC.

The chain employs TRBV7-9 and TRBJ1-3; D unresolved. The CDR3 runs to 16 residues. Trimming removed 5 bases from V and 3 bases from J, with 17 bases in between. The germline V gene encodes CDR1 SEHNR and CDR2 FQNEAQ (reference sequence). The CDR3 sequence is CASSTLDKVRGNTIYF. The DNA of the CDR3 is TGTGCCAGCAGCACACTAGACAAGGTGCGTGGAAACACCATATATTTT.

In its sample, this clone was seen once. The chain has TRBV7-2 and TRBJ2-3; TRBD2 matches at 9 bases. CDR1 and CDR2 from the germline V gene are SGHTA and FQGNSA. This CDR3 contains 19 residues. With V trimmed by 1 base and J by 1 base, 12 bases remained unmatched. This chain's CDR3 is CASSLVVSGGLGGTDTQYF. CDR3 nucleotide sequence: TGTGCCAGCAGCTTAGTGGTTAGCGGGGGTTTAGGGGGCACAGATACGCAGTATTTT.

This chain links TRBV4-3 with TRBJ2-2, with a weak D call TRBD1 (5 bases). The ends were cut back, 0 bases at V and 4 bases at J, with 9 bases in the middle. The CDR3 contains 15 residues. CDR1 is LGHNA, CDR2 YSLEER, per germline. The CDR3 DNA is TGCGCCAGCAGCCAAGATCTCCAGGGCACCGGGGAGCTGTTTTTT. As protein: CASSQDLQGTGELFF.

The gene calls are TRBV7-2 and TRBJ2-1; D call uncertain. This CDR3 contains 12 residues. Germline lookup yields CDR1 SGHTA and CDR2 FQGNSA. V lost 5 bases and J lost 13, with 15 bases in between. The DNA of the CDR3 is TGTGCCAGCAGCCCCCCCGGTCCGGTACAGTTCTTC. This translates into CASSPPGPVQFF.